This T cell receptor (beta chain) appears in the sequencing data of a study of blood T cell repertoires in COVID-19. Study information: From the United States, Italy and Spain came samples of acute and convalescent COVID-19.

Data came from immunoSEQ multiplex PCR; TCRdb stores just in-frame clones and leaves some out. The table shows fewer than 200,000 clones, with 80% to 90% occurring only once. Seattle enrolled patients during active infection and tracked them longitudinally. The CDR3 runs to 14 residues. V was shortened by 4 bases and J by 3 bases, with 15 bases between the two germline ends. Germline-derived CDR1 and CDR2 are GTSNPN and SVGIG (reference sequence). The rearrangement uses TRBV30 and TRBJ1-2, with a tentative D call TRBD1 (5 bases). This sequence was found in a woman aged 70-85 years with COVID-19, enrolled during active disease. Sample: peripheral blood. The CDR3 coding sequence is TGTGCCTGGAACAATGACAGAAAATACTATGGCTACACCTTC. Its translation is CAWNNDRKYYGYTF.